This TCR beta chain was identified in a study of response to subunit inactivated influenza vaccine. Whole-study findings and limits: Authors suggested seasonal influenza vaccinations each recruit few new T cells.

The V and J ends lost 9 bases and 6 bases respectively, with 17 bases between them. The CDR3 length is 14 residues. Germline loops: CDR1 PRHDT, CDR2 FYEKMQ (reference sequence). Worth noting for this clonotype: Its antigen is currently unknown.

MiXCR, run by TCRdb on the RT-PCR reads, gives a single entry per CDR3 protein. This sample yields over 750,000 distinct CDR3 sequences, of which around 20% are seen a single time; approximately 10% belongs to the top ten. The rearrangement uses TRBV13 and TRBJ2-2; D remains unclear. The specimen comprised PBMCs from blood, sampled more than 4 days after vaccination. The sequence derives from a man aged 45-60 years who received an inactivated influenza vaccine. DNA of the CDR3: TGTGCCAGTCATTCAAGGATAAGGCCCGGGGAGCTGTTTTTT. Its protein is CASHSRIRPGELFF.